This T cell receptor (beta chain) was sequenced during a study of T cell repertoires in cytomegalovirus infection. Study overall: In public TCR beta signatures, there were indications of both CMV infection and matching HLA type. Study-level findings and limits: Clonotype analysis showed dominance of the ex vivo response by HLA-C-restricted CMV-specific TCR beta clonotypes. Frequencies of public TCR beta families were cumulated, and this identified carriers of CMV plus the relevant HLA.

Germline values: CDR1 MDHEN, CDR2 SYDVKM. The CDR3 is 17 amino acids. Germline trimming cut 8 bases from V and 8 bases from J; bases unmatched to any gene: 19. About this clonotype: Its antigen is not known.

One entry per CDR3 protein, called by TCRdb with MiXCR from the reads. The sample has roughly 150,000 distinct CDR3 sequences, around 20% seen once; the top ten hold approximately 10%. The origin of this receptor is a human donor in good health (CMV status not recorded). Some clones in this sample may be carry-over from other donors' samples. The rearrangement uses TRBV28 and TRBJ1-4; 8 bases agree with TRBD1. The sample taken for sequencing was PBMCs. CDR3: CASGIPGQVSFWEKLFF. The CDR3 DNA reads TGTGCCAGCGGGATACCGGGACAGGTGTCCTTTTGGGAAAAACTGTTTTTT.